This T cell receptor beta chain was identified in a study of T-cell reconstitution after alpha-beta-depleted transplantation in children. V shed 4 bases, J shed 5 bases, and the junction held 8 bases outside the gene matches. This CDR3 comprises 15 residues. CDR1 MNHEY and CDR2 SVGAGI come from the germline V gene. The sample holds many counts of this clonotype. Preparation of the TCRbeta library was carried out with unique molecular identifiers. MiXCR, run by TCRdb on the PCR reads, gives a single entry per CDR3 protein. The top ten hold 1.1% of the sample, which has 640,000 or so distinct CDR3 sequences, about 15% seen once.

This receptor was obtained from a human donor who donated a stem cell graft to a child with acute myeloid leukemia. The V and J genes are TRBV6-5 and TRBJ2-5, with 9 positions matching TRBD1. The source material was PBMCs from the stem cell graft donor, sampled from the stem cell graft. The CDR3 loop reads CASSSGTGMMETQYF. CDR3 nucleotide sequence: TGTGCCAGCAGTTCCGGGACAGGGATGATGGAGACCCAGTACTTC.